The text below deals with one TCR beta chain. Which antigen it targets is not known. Nothing much larger sits one base from this clone, and base qualities are not available. This sample was taken from a study of cytomegalovirus exposure and HLA in healthy donors (dated by TCRdb to the late 2010s). With respect to the entire study: An earlier analysis of about 530 of the donors reported around 280 Gb of sequence data and 95 million to 130 million unique TCR beta sequences obtained from roughly 180 million T cells. In the later analysis, no new phenotypic data were used to find candidate immune exposures; instead, reliance was placed on TCR beta sequences and their occurrence across donors. A separate validation cohort of roughly 130 different subjects was used in addition to the 666-subject first cohort. HLA typing included class I and class II loci at four-digit resolution. A later analysis re-examined previously published TCR beta repertoires from roughly 720 donors and added high-resolution HLA genotyping to investigate patterns of TCR occurrence. A later genetic analysis used genome-wide SNP genotypes for about three fifths of the 666 donors, treating that subset as a discovery cohort. All discovery cohort repertoires had been generated on a single sequencing platform. Using immunosequencing, the study profiled T cell repertoires from about 620 subjects and related those repertoires to cytomegalovirus serostatus. The study was designed to test whether signatures of past pathogen exposure could be identified by cataloging public T cell receptors. An earlier analysis of around 540 of the donors applied high-throughput TCR beta sequencing to assess whether each TCR beta V gene segment acted as functional or pseudogenic. Among about 400 genotyped donors of the cohort, an average of roughly 230,000 unique TCR beta nucleotide sequences was sequenced per donor, of which approximately 18% were non-productive. Donor age, sex, ethnicity and CMV serostatus were compiled alongside the repertoire data. Roughly 5 DR-DQ haplotypes were treated as single units for association and clustering because of strong linkage in the cohort. Typing coverage differed by locus: A, B, C, DRB1 and DQB1 were typed in roughly 620-630 donors, DQA1 in 522, DPA1 in some 610, and DPB1 in 400 to 490. Of the approximately 370 genotyped donors, 81% were placed in the genetic ancestry cluster associated with self-reported Caucasian donors. An early release that covered fewer than 750 HLA-typed donors contained about 290 gigabases of sequencing data and around 85 million unique TCR sequences. High-throughput TCR immunosequencing, statistical association of individual TCRs with disease status, and machine learning were combined to predict cytomegalovirus infection status. Study-wide conclusions, independent of this receptor: The only immune exposure information available for the cohort was CMV serostatus. The study listed 150 to 200 TCR beta chains as associated with cytomegalovirus. According to a later analysis, parvovirus B19, influenza, CMV and Epstein-Barr virus appeared linked to several top co-occurrence clusters. The authors suggested that the approach could potentially be generalized to other disease states and immunological phenotypes. The classifier was reported to diagnose cytomegalovirus status with high specificity and sensitivity in both the original and validation cohorts. An association between a missense DCLRE1C variant and V-gene and J-gene trimming of TCR beta chains was found in a later genetic analysis and replicated in an independent cohort. Some IMGT-functional V segments, including TRBV6-2 and TRBV6-3, could not be told apart with the 87-base-pair reads, so those segments were excluded. In this cohort, only TCR beta chains were sequenced, and detectable features were limited by the absence of alpha or paired-chain data. Broadly in line with IMGT annotations, most TCR beta V segments showed up in productive rearrangements about 87% or about 30% of the time in an earlier analysis of approximately 600 of the donors. In a later analysis, TCR association rates were found to vary across HLA loci, with the most associated TCRs seen for DRB1 alleles and the fewest for HLA-C alleles. Because HLA typing was unavailable for some donors at each locus, only the typed subset was used in association tests. Strong co-occurrence of HLA alleles, especially DR and DQ, made assigning TCR associations to individual alleles difficult. A cluster of highly shared sequence variants was judged likely to be a technical artifact of the sequencing pipeline. In a later genetic analysis, fewer N-insertions in productive TCRs were reported among donors in an Asian-associated ancestry cluster than the approximately 710-donor mean. A later analysis found that HLA-associated TCR beta chains were more clonally expanded and had lower generation probabilities than equally common non-associated chains. A later analysis associated 16,951 TCR beta sequences with specific HLA alleles at a false discovery rate of 0.05. The earlier analysis of around 600 of the donors excluded 15 to 20 rarely observed V segments, including chromosome 9 orphons, because counts were too low. A few of the identified cytomegalovirus-associated TCR beta chains were confirmed in vitro to be specific for cytomegalovirus antigens. Most TCR sequences were observed very rarely across donors, whereas some public TCRs were present in many individuals. A further reported finding was that TCR beta sequences accurately predicted the HLA-A and HLA-B alleles for most subjects in the first cohort. Linkage disequilibrium might explain the correlated functional status among segregating V segments, but an unknown experimental factor could not be excluded. In a later analysis, most CMV-associated TCR beta chains were found to appear HLA-restricted, with HLA associations seemingly driven largely by CMV exposure. Sequencing depth was assumed to be roughly uniform across donors in the presence/absence analyses, though that assumption may not hold.

Receptor libraries were prepared by the immunoSEQ multiplex PCR assay. The multiplex PCR relied on a mix of 60 forward primers for TCR Vbeta segments and 13 reverse primers for TCR Jbeta segments. The CDR3 region of rearranged TCR beta genes was amplified from genomic DNA with a multiplex PCR assay. The amplified TCR beta libraries were sequenced on the Illumina HiSeq System as 87-base-pair reads. In the paper's pipeline: A later analysis tallied 75 million to 95 million unique TCR beta chains across the 600 to 700 repertoires, and approximately 12 million of those chains were shared by two or more donors. A nearest-neighbor algorithm error-corrected the raw reads and collapsed the reads into unique sequences, merging closely related sequences to remove PCR and sequencing errors. Alignment of CDR3 sequences to IMGT reference sequences was used to assign V, D and J gene segments. For a sequence to be retained, a match of at least six nucleotides to both a V gene segment and a J gene segment was required. Rearrangements were classified as productive when the CDR3 lacked stop codons and remained in frame with V and J, and all other rearrangements were classified as non-productive. CDR3 was defined by IMGT convention, running from the second conserved V-encoded cysteine to the conserved J-encoded phenylalanine. The earlier analysis of 450 to 750 of the donors excluded any sequence lacking an unambiguous match to a single V gene segment. In an earlier analysis of 587 of the donors, a V segment was called functional when productive rearrangements were above 56.7%, and segregating when the standard deviation between donors exceeded 5%. To diagnose cytomegalovirus status from the catalog of TCR beta chain sequences, a statistical classification framework was built. A later analysis assigned V and J genes by comparing TCR nucleotide sequences with IMGT/GENE-DB human TR gene sequences. A later analysis assigned CDR3 sequences and most-parsimonious VDJ recombination scenarios with the TCRdist pipeline. In a later analysis, every TCR beta chain was defined by the combination of its CDR3 amino acid sequence and its V-gene family, and reads without a unique V-gene family were dropped. In a later analysis, 500 to 700 highly shared, low-generation-probability nucleotide sequences were removed to address suspected cross-contamination and a sequencing artifact. A later analysis calculated a clonal expansion index for each public chain from normalized within-repertoire ranks of inferred template counts. Generation probabilities in a later analysis came from a VDJ recombination model fitted to out-of-frame rearrangements, and those results were checked against IGoR. In a later analysis, hypergeometric tests were used to score TCR-TCR, TCR-HLA and TCR-CMV co-occurrence, with a repertoire-size bias correction applied to TCR pairs. A later analysis estimated false discovery rates by permuting HLA or CMV assignments 20 times. In a later analysis, co-occurring TCRs were grouped using DBSCAN, and TCRdist sequence similarity was added for clustering within HLA-allele-positive subsets. Co-occurrence clustering excluded repertoires with fewer than 30,000 or more than 120,000 public chains, plus five with anomalous nucleotide sharing. Held by TCRdb, this immuneACCESS table contains in-frame sequences only and omits some clones. Under half of the omission traces to an unresolved V gene where checked; the cause of the rest is unknown. V and J calls and clone size come straight from that table; D and trimming were deduced from the DNA. The sample has about 110,000 clones on record, 65% to 80% of them singletons. Jointly, the top ten make up around 5.9% of the sample.

In total, approximately 700 healthy bone marrow donors made up the cohort. At the time of sampling, all cohort members were nominally healthy, though unrecorded immune exposures were likely present. The donor tested CMV seropositive and was one of the 289 seropositive cohort members. Each donor provided a peripheral blood sample, and peripheral blood mononuclear cells were used for TCR beta sequencing. Genomic DNA extraction from the blood cell samples was performed with the Qiagen DNeasy Blood Extraction Kit. The CDR3 sequence holds 16 residues, the cysteine and phenylalanine included. Only the CDR3 DNA is retained, 48 bases long and in frame from the first base. For this chain, trimming is 4 bases at the V end and 1 base at the J end, and the number of junction bases without a gene match is 3. CDR1 SGHVS and CDR2 FNYEAQ are derived from the germline V gene.

The rearranged chain carries TRBV7-6 and TRBJ2-2, with 10 central nucleotides matching TRBD1. The sample comprised PBMCs. This receptor was taken from a man aged 30 to 39 in good health and CMV-seropositive. The encoded CDR3 is CASSSRTGGNTGELFF. The sequenced DNA is TGTGCCAGCAGCTCACGGACAGGGGGGAACACCGGGGAGCTGTTTTTT.